The 9 T cell receptor beta chains in this list originate from one sample, sequenced in a study of T cells in tuberculosis (dated by TCRdb to 2016 to 2018). Libraries were built with the immunoSEQ multiplex PCR assay. TCRdb stores this immuneACCESS table with in-frame sequences only. Part of the clones is absent; in the studies checked, under half of the shortfall reflects unresolved V genes, and no reason is known for the rest. The sample records around 60,000 clones, 81% of which are singletons. The ten biggest clones cover roughly 13% of the sample. After being thawed and rested overnight, PBMC were stained with GMM-loaded CD1B tetramer, a Live/Dead dye and anti-CD3, and were then sorted on a FACS Aria II. C32 glucose monomycolate purified from Rhodococcus equi was loaded onto CD1B tetramers. Sequenced: CD1b-GMM tetramer-negative cells sorted from PBMCs. The cell subset or site label on this specimen signifies: T cells not binding CD1B-GMM tetramer, sorted from same donor. These receptor sequences come from an adult woman with latent tuberculosis.

The table lists this clone with many counts. The chain carries TRBV7-7 and TRBJ2-1; 7 bases align to TRBD2. There are 14 residues in the CDR3. J was trimmed by 4 bases and V by 5 bases; bases with no gene match: 5. Germline CDR1 reads SSHAT; CDR2 reads FNYEAQ (reference sequence). This CDR3 reads CASSLSGIYNEQFF. DNA of the CDR3: TGTGCCAGCAGCCTCAGCGGGATTTACAATGAGCAGTTCTTC.

The chain joins TRBV29-1 to TRBJ2-1, with D tentatively TRBD2 (7 bases). Trimming left V 3 bases short and J 0 bases short, with 12 bases between. The germline V gene encodes CDR1 SQVTM and CDR2 ANQGSEA. The CDR3 spans 15 residues. The CDR3: CSVDRGGLSYNEQFF. CDR3 nucleotide sequence: TGCAGCGTTGACCGCGGGGGCCTCTCCTACAATGAGCAGTTCTTC.

This clone was seen only once. The gene calls are TRBV7-2 and TRBJ1-2; D unresolved. This CDR3 contains 13 residues. CDR1 and CDR2 (germline): SGHTA, FQGNSA. V shed 1 base and J shed 4 bases, with 7 bases lying between them. CDR3 coding DNA: TGTGCCAGCAGCTTAGACAACCTCTATGGCTACACCTTC. Translated: CASSLDNLYGYTF. Complete variable domain (other parts from reference TRBV7-2 and TRBJ1-2): GAGVSQSPSNKVTEKGKDVELRCDPISGHTALYWYRQSLGQGLEFLIYFQGNSAPDKSGLPSDRFSAERTGGSVSTLTIQRTQQEDSAVYLCASSLDNLYGYTFGSGTRLTVV.

The V and J genes are TRBV10-2 and TRBJ2-3, with a weak D call TRBD2 (5 bases). Deletions cut 8 bases from V and 6 bases from J, with 15 bases between. CDR3 length: 13 residues. Germline V gives CDR1 WSHSY, CDR2 SAAADI. Here the CDR3 DNA reads TGCGCCAGCGGAGGTGGGAGTGGGGATACGCAGTATTTT. Translation gives CASGGGSGDTQYF.

In this sample, this clone turned up once. V is TRBV7-2 and J is TRBJ2-7; TRBD1 is a possible D gene (6 bases). The CDR3 runs to 15 residues. Deletions cut 1 base from V and 2 bases from J, with 12 bases between. Germline V lookup: CDR1 SGHTA, CDR2 FQGNSA. The CDR3 here is CASSLGAGDPYEQYF. In DNA form, the CDR3 reads TGTGCCAGCAGCTTAGGGGCAGGGGACCCCTACGAGCAGTACTTC.

J is TRBJ2-1 and V is TRBV5-1, with a tentative D call TRBD1 (6 bases). The CDR3 length is 15 residues. V gave up 3 bases and J gave up 5 bases, with 15 bases separating them. The germline V gene encodes CDR1 SGHRS and CDR2 YFSETQ. As DNA, the CDR3 is TGCGCCAGCAGCTCAACCGGGACAAGGGACAATGAGCAGTTCTTC. Protein product: CASSSTGTRDNEQFF.

V and J are TRBV5-1 and TRBJ2-3; the match to TRBD1 covers 7 bases. The V gene's germline CDR1 is SGHRS and CDR2 YFSETQ. After removal of 3 bases from V and 4 bases from J, the junction contained 11 bases not matched to a gene. The CDR3 runs 16 residues. The CDR3 DNA follows: TGCGCCAGCAGCTCTAGACAGGGAAGGATCCCAGATACGCAGTATTTT. Its protein product is CASSSRQGRIPDTQYF.

The J gene is TRBJ1-3, the V gene TRBV5-6; D ambiguous. The CDR3 length is 15 residues. The germline V and J ends were trimmed by 4 bases and 3 bases, with 14 bases remaining between them. Germline-derived CDR1 and CDR2 are SGHDT and YYEEEE. CDR3 coding DNA: TGTGCCAGCAGCATAAGTAGCCGGTATGGAAACACCATATATTTT. Protein: CASSISSRYGNTIYF. Using reference TRBV5-6 and TRBJ1-3 for the parts outside the CDR3, the full variable domain is DAGVTQSPTHLIKTRGQQVTLRCSPKSGHDTVSWYQQALGQGPQFIFQYYEEEERQRGNFPDRFSGHQFPNYSSELNVNALLLGDSALYLCASSISSRYGNTIYFGEGSWLTVV.

V gene TRBV7-9 combines with J gene TRBJ2-3; tentative D call: TRBD2 (6 bases). This CDR3 region has 14 residues. CDR1 and CDR2 from the germline V gene are SEHNR and FQNEAQ (reference sequence). Trimming cost V 0 bases and J 4 bases, with 8 bases left between them. The CDR3 nucleotides are TGTGCCAGCAGCTTAGCGGGAGGTGCAGATACGCAGTATTTT. Translating gives CASSLAGGADTQYF.